The rows below give T cell receptor beta chains drawn from one sample of a study of blood T cells in healthy people across ages. TCRdb itself ran the 5' RACE reads through MiXCR, one entry per CDR3 protein. The table shows over 950,000 distinct CDR3 sequences, with roughly 47% occurring only once. Sequenced input: blood. The receptors were gathered from a woman aged 60 to 75 in good health. Both conserved end residues are part of each CDR3. The D gene is left open where the match is weak. Clone size appears in some rows only: once, few, many, or a class for an expanded clone.

j_call,d_call,v_call,clone_size,cdr3_nt,cdr3_aa
TRBJ2-7,TRBD1,TRBV12-3/TRBV12-4,NA,TGTGCCAGCAGGGCCTCGGGACAGGGGGTCGAGCAGTACTTC,CASRASGQGVEQYF
TRBJ2-7,TRBD1,TRBV28,few,TGTGCCAGCAGTTCGCTGCGACAGGGGGGATTCCCCCCCTACGAGCAGTACTTC,CASSSLRQGGFPPYEQYF
TRBJ1-5,NA,TRBV4-1,NA,TGCGCCAGCAGCAGGATATATAGCAATCAGCCCCAGCATTTT,CASSRIYSNQPQHF
TRBJ2-1,TRBD1,TRBV15,NA,TGTGCCACCAGCAGAGCAGGGGGCCCCTACAATGAGCAGTTCTTC,CATSRAGGPYNEQFF
TRBJ1-1,TRBD1,TRBV14,NA,TGTGCCAGCAGCCAATATACCGGGACAGCGGGCACTGAAGCTTTCTTT,CASSQYTGTAGTEAFF
TRBJ1-2,TRBD1,TRBV10-3,NA,TGTGCCATCAGTGGGCCCGGGACAGCGATTATTGGCTACACCTTC,CAISGPGTAIIGYTF
TRBJ1-2,NA,TRBV6-5,few,TGTGCCAGCAGTTACTGGGGCCAGCTATCCGGCTACACCTTC,CASSYWGQLSGYTF
TRBJ2-7,NA,TRBV27,NA,TGTGCCAGCAGTTTCCGACGAGGGGGGAACTACGAGCAGTACTTC,CASSFRRGGNYEQYF
TRBJ2-4,NA,TRBV6-5,NA,TGTGCCAGCAGTTACTTAAGAGGAGAGGGCATTCAGTACTTC,CASSYLRGEGIQYF
TRBJ1-1,TRBD1,TRBV6-6,NA,TGTGCCAGCAGCCCCGGACAGGGGAGATACACTGAAGCTTTCTTT,CASSPGQGRYTEAFF
TRBJ2-7,TRBD2,TRBV5-1,NA,TGCGCCAGCAGCTGGGGAACTAGCGGGGGGACCTACGAGCAGTACTTC,CASSWGTSGGTYEQYF
TRBJ2-7,NA,TRBV5-1,NA,TGCGCCAGCAGCTTGGGTGGGCAGGGGTTCTACGAGCAGTACTTC,CASSLGGQGFYEQYF
TRBJ2-1,TRBD2,TRBV5-1,NA,TGCGCCAGCAGCCCCCTCGGCGGGGGGAATGAGCAGTTCTTC,CASSPLGGGNEQFF
TRBJ2-7,NA,TRBV7-9,few,TGTGCCACCATCGGGAACTCGAGCTCCTACGAGCAGTACTTC,CATIGNSSSYEQYF
TRBJ1-5,NA,TRBV28,few,TGTGCCAGCACCAACCATTGGAATCAGCCCCAGCATTTT,CASTNHWNQPQHF
TRBJ2-7,NA,TRBV7-2,many,TGTGCCAGCAGCCTTAGCGGTCGATACGAGCAGTACTTC,CASSLSGRYEQYF
TRBJ1-2,NA,TRBV4-2,NA,TGTGCCAGCAGCCAAGAAGCACAGGGACTCGGCTATGGCTACACCTTC,CASSQEAQGLGYGYTF
TRBJ2-7,TRBD2,TRBV6-2/TRBV6-3,NA,TGTGCCAGCACGAGTAGCGGGAGACACAATGAGCAGTACTTC,CASTSSGRHNEQYF
TRBJ2-3,TRBD2,TRBV4-2,NA,TGTGCCAGCAGCCAAGGGCTAGCGGGAGTCGGAAATACGCAGTATTTT,CASSQGLAGVGNTQYF
TRBJ2-2,TRBD2,TRBV7-2,few,TGTGCCAGCAGCTTAACTAGCGGGATGAACACCGGGGAGCTGTTTTTT,CASSLTSGMNTGELFF